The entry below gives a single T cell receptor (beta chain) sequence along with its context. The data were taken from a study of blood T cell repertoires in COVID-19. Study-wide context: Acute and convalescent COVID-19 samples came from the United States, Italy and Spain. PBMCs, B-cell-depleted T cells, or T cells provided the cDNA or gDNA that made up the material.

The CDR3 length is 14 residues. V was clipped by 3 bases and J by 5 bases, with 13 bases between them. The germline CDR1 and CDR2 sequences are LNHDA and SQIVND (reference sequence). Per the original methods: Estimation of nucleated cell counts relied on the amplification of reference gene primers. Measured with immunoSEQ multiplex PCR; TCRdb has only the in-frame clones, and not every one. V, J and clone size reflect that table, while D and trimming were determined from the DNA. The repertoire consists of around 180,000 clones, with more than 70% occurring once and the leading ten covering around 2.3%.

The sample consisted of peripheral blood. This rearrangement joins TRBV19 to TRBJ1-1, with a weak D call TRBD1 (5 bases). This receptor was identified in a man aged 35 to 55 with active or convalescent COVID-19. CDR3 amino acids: CASSMGGTGTEAFF. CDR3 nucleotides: TGTGCCAGTAGTATGGGGGGGACGGGAACTGAAGCTTTCTTT. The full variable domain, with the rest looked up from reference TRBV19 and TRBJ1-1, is DGGITQSPKYLFRKEGQNVTLSCEQNLNHDAMYWYRQDPGQGLRLIYYSQIVNDFQKGDIAEGYSVSREKKESFPLTVTSAQKNPTAFYLCASSMGGTGTEAFFGQGTRLTVV.